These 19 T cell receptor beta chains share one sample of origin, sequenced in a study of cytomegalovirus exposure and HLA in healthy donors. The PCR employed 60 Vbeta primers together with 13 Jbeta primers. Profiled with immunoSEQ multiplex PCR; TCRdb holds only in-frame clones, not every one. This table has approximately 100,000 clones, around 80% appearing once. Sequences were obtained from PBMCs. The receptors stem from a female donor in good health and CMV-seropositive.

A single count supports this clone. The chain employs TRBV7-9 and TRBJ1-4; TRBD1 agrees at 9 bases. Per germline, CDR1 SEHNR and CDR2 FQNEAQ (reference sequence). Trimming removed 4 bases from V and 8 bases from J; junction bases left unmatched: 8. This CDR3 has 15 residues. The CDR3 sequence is CASSSPGTGLEKLFF. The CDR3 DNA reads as TGTGCCAGCAGCTCCCCAGGGACAGGGTTGGAAAAACTGTTTTTT.

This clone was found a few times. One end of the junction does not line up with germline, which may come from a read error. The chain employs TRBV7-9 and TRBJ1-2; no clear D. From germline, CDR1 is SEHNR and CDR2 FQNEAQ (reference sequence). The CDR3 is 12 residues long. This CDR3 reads CSSSPPRGGYTF. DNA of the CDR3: TGTTCCAGCAGCCCCCCCCGAGGCGGCTACACCTTC. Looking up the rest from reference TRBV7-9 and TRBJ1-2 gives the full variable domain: DTGVSQNPRHKITKRGQNVTFRCDPISEHNRLYWYRQTLGQGPEFLTYFQNEAQLEKSRLLSDRFSAERPKGSFSTLEIQRTEQGDSAMYLCSSSPPRGGYTFGSGTRLTVV.

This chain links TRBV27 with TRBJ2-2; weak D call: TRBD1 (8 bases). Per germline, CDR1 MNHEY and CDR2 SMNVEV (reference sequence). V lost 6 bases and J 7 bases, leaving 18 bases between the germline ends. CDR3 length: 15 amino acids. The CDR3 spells CASRSRTGRGGELFF. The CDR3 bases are TGTGCCAGCAGATCGAGGACAGGGAGGGGCGGGGAGCTGTTTTTT.

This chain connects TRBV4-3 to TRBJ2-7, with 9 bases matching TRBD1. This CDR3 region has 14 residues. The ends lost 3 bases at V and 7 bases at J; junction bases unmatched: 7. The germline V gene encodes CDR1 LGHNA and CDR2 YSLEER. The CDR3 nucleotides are TGCGCCAGCAGCCAGGACAGGGGTCTTAGGGAGCAGTACTTC. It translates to CASSQDRGLREQYF.

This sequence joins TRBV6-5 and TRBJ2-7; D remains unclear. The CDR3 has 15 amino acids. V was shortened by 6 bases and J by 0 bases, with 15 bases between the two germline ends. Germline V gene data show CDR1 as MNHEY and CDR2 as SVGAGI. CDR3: CASRSSGGYSYEQYF. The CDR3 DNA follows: TGTGCCAGCAGATCGTCCGGCGGTTACTCCTACGAGCAGTACTTC.

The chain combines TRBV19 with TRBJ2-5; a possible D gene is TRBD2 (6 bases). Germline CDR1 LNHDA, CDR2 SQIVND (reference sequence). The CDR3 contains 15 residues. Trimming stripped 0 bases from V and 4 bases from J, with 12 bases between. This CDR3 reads CASSIDLVGGETQYF. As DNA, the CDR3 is TGTGCCAGTAGTATAGATCTGGTGGGAGGAGAGACCCAGTACTTC.

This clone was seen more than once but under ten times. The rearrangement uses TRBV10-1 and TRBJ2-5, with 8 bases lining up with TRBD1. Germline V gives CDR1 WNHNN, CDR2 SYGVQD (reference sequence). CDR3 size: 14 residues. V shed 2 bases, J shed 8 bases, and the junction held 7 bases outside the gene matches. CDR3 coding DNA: TGCGCCAGCAGTGAGGGACAGGGCCGCCCTACCCAGTACTTC. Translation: CASSEGQGRPTQYF.

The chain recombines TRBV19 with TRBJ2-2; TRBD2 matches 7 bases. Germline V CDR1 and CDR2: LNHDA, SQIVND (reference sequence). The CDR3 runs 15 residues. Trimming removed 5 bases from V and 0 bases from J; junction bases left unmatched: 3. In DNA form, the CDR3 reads TGTGCCAGTAGTCAAGGACTAGCGAACACCGGGGAGCTGTTTTTT. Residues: CASSQGLANTGELFF.

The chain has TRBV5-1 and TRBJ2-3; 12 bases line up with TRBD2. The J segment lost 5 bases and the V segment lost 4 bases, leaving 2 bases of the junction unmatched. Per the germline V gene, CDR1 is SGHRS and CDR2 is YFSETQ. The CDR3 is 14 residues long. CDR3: CASSLAGGRDTQYF. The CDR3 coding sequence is TGCGCCAGCAGCCTAGCGGGAGGGAGAGATACGCAGTATTTT.

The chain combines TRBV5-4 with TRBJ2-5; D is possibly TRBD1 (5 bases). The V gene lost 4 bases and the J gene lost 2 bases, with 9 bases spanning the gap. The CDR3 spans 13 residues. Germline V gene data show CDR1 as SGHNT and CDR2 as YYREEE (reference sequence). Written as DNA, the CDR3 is TGTGCCAGCAGCCAAGGACATCAAGAGACCCAGTACTTC. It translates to CASSQGHQETQYF.

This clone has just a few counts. The CDR3 DNA follows: TGTGCTAGTGCTTCGGACGGGAGACAAGAGACCCAGTACTTC. Translating it yields CASASDGRQETQYF. The chain uses TRBV12-5 and TRBJ2-5; possibly TRBD2 for D (6 bases). Trimming left V 7 bases short and J 2 bases short, with 14 bases between. The CDR3 totals 14 residues. Germline CDR1 is LGHNT and CDR2 is FRNRAP.

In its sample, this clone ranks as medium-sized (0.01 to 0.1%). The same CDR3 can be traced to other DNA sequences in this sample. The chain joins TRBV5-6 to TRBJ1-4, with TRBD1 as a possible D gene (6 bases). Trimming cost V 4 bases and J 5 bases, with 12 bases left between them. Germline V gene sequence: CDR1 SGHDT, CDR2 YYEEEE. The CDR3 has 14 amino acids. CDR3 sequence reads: CASSLGQRNEKLFF. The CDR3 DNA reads TGTGCCAGCAGCCTAGGACAGAGAAATGAAAAACTGTTTTTT.

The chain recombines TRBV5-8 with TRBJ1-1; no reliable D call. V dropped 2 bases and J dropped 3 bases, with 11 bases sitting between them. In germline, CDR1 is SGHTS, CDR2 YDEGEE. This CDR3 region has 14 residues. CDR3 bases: TGTGCCAGCAGCTTCCGAAGGGAGGACACTGAAGCTTTCTTT. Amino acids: CASSFRREDTEAFF.

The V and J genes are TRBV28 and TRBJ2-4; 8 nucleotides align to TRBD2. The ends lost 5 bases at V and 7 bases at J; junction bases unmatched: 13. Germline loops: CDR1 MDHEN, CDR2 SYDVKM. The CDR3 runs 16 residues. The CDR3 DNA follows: TGTGCCAGCAGTCCCCCGGGGGGGCGGGTCAGGAACATTCAGTACTTC. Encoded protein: CASSPPGGRVRNIQYF. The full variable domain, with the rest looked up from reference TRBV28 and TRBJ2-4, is DVKVTQSSRYLVKRTGEKVFLECVQDMDHENMFWYRQDPGLGLRLIYFSYDVKMKEKGDIPEGYSVSREKKERFSLILESASTNQTSMYLCASSPPGGRVRNIQYFGAGTRLSVL.

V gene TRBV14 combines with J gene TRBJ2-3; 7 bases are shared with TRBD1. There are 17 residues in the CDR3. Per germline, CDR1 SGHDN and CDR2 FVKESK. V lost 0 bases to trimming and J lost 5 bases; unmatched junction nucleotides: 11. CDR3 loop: CASSQEGRGRVGDTQYF. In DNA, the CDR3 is TGTGCCAGCAGCCAAGAAGGAAGGGGGCGCGTTGGAGATACGCAGTATTTT. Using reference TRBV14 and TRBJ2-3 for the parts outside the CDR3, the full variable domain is EAGVTQFPSHSVIEKGQTVTLRCDPISGHDNLYWYRRVMGKEIKFLLHFVKESKQDESGMPNNRFLAERTGGTYSTLKVQPAELEDSGVYFCASSQEGRGRVGDTQYFGPGTRLTVL.

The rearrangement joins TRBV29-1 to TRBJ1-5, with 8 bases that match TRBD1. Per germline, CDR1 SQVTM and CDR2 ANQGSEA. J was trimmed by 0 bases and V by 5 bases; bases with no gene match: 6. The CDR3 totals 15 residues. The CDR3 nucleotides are TGCAGCGTTTCCCGCGGGACAGGTAGCAATCAGCCCCAGCATTTT. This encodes CSVSRGTGSNQPQHF. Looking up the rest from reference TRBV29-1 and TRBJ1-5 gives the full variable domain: SAVISQKPSRDICQRGTSLTIQCQVDSQVTMMFWYRQQPGQSLTLIATANQGSEATYESGFVIDKFPISRPNLTFSTLTVSNMSPEDSSIYLCSVSRGTGSNQPQHFGDGTRLSIL.

The CDR3 DNA follows: TGTGCCAGCAGCTCCATCGACAGGGTTGGGACTGAAGCTTTCTTT. This translates into CASSSIDRVGTEAFF. This rearrangement joins TRBV7-2 to TRBJ1-1; TRBD1 matches 7 bases. Trimming cost V 4 bases and J 5 bases; bases outside gene matches: 10. The germline gives CDR1 SGHTA, CDR2 FQGNSA. The CDR3 sequence is 15 residues long.

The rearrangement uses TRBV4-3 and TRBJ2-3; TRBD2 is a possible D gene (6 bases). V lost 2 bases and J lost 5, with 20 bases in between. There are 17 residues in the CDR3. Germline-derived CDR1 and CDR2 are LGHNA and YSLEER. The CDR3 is CASSQTGAGRSGDTQYF. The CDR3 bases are TGCGCCAGCAGCCAAACCGGGGCGGGGCGCAGCGGAGATACGCAGTATTTT.

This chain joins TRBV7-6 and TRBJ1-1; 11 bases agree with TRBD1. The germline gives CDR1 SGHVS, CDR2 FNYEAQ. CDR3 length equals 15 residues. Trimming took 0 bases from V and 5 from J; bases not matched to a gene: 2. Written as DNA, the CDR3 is TGTGCCAGCAGCTTAGCGGGGACAGGGGGAACTGAAGCTTTCTTT. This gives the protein CASSLAGTGGTEAFF.